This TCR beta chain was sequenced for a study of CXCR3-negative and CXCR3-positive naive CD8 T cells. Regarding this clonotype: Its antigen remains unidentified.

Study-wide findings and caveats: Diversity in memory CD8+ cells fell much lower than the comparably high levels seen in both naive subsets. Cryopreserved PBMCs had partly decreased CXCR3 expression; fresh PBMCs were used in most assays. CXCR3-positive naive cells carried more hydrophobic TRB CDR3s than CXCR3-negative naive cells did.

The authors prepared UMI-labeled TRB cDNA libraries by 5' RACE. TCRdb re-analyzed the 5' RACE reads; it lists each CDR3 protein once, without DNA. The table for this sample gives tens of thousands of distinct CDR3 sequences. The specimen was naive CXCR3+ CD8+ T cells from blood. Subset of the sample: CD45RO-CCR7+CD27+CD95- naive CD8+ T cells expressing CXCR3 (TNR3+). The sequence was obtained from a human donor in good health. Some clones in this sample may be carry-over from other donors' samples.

This CDR3 is CASSPPDWGNEKLFF. The chain is built from TRBV18 and TRBJ1-4; TCRdb's assignment of TRBD1 cannot be checked, as there is no DNA. The CDR3 is 15 amino acids. Germline CDR1 KGHSH, CDR2 LQKENI.